The rows below give T cell receptor beta chains drawn from one sample of a study of T cell repertoires in cytomegalovirus infection. These receptors have no identified antigens. Each CDR3 protein gets one entry after TCRdb re-called the reads with MiXCR. Among roughly 340,000 distinct CDR3 sequences listed, almost 30% were seen once. Source: cultured PBMCs, taken from culture after CMV antigen stimulation. All receptors derive from a human donor in good health (CMV status not recorded). Some clones in this sample may be carry-over from other donors' samples. Each CDR3 is given with its conserved first and last residue. The D gene is left open where the match is weak. Size tells how often a clone was seen (once, few, many) or the class of an expanded clone, and some rows leave it out.

cdr3_nt: TGTGCCAGCAGCTTAGTCGGACTAGCGGGAGGTACTGAGCAGTTCTTC
cdr3_aa: CASSLVGLAGGTEQFF
v_call: TRBV7-6
d_call: TRBD2
clone_size: many
j_call: TRBJ2-1

cdr3_nt: TGTGCCAGCAGCCAACAGGAGAACACTGAAGCTTTCTTT
cdr3_aa: CASSQQENTEAFF
v_call: TRBV7-3
d_call: .
clone_size: many
j_call: TRBJ1-1

cdr3_nt: TGTGCCAGCAGCTCAGGGTACACCTACAATGAGCAGTTCTTC
cdr3_aa: CASSSGYTYNEQFF
v_call: TRBV7-3
d_call: .
clone_size: few
j_call: TRBJ2-1

cdr3_nt: TGTGCCAGCAGCTTAGTGGGGGGCTACTACGAGCAGTACTTC
cdr3_aa: CASSLVGGYYEQYF
v_call: TRBV7-2
d_call: .
clone_size: few
j_call: TRBJ2-7

cdr3_nt: TGTGCCAGCAGCTCGTCGACAGACAACTATGGCTACACCTTC
cdr3_aa: CASSSSTDNYGYTF
v_call: TRBV7-9
d_call: .
clone_size: .
j_call: TRBJ1-2

cdr3_nt: TGTGCCAGTAGTATAGGGGAAAACAATGAGCAGTTCTTC
cdr3_aa: CASSIGENNEQFF
v_call: TRBV19
d_call: .
clone_size: .
j_call: TRBJ2-1

cdr3_nt: TGTGCCAGTACTAGAGGGAGTAGAACCGGGGAGCTGTTTTTT
cdr3_aa: CASTRGSRTGELFF
v_call: TRBV19
d_call: .
clone_size: .
j_call: TRBJ2-2

cdr3_nt: TGTGCCAGCAGCTTAGGGACTCTAGCCAAAAACATTCAGTACTTC
cdr3_aa: CASSLGTLAKNIQYF
v_call: TRBV7-9
d_call: .
clone_size: .
j_call: TRBJ2-4

cdr3_nt: TGTGCCAGCAGCTCCCCTTCCACAGATACGCAGTATTTT
cdr3_aa: CASSSPSTDTQYF
v_call: TRBV7-3
d_call: .
clone_size: many
j_call: TRBJ2-3

cdr3_nt: TGTGCCAGCAGCGAACTAGCGGGAGCTGCCAATGAGCAGTTCTTC
cdr3_aa: CASSELAGAANEQFF
v_call: TRBV7-3
d_call: TRBD2
clone_size: once
j_call: TRBJ2-1

cdr3_nt: TGTGCCAGCAGCTCACGGATCGATCGGGGTAAAGACGAGCAGTACTTC
cdr3_aa: CASSSRIDRGKDEQYF
v_call: TRBV7-2
d_call: .
clone_size: many
j_call: TRBJ2-7

cdr3_nt: TGTGCCAGCAGCCTACAGGGTTTGGGAAACACTGAAGCTTTCTTT
cdr3_aa: CASSLQGLGNTEAFF
v_call: TRBV3-1
d_call: .
clone_size: few
j_call: TRBJ1-1

cdr3_nt: TGTGCCAGCTCACCGCCGGGACTCCAAAAGAATGAGCAGTTCTTC
cdr3_aa: CASSPPGLQKNEQFF
v_call: TRBV18
d_call: .
clone_size: few
j_call: TRBJ2-1

cdr3_nt: TGTGCCAGCAGCTTAAAAACAGTGAGCTCCTACGAGCAGTACTTC
cdr3_aa: CASSLKTVSSYEQYF
v_call: TRBV7-8
d_call: .
clone_size: .
j_call: TRBJ2-7

cdr3_nt: TGTGCCAGCAGTGAATTTGGGGGGGACTATGGCTACACCTTC
cdr3_aa: CASSEFGGDYGYTF
v_call: TRBV25-1
d_call: .
clone_size: few
j_call: TRBJ1-2

cdr3_nt: TGTGCCAGCAGCACCCGGGACGCGGGAGGCGAGCAGTACTTC
cdr3_aa: CASSTRDAGGEQYF
v_call: TRBV5-6
d_call: TRBD2
clone_size: once
j_call: TRBJ2-7

cdr3_nt: TGTGCCAGCAGCTTAGATCTTGAGGACAGGGGGTTCGGATATGGCTACACCTTC
cdr3_aa: CASSLDLEDRGFGYGYTF
v_call: TRBV11-2
d_call: TRBD1
clone_size: .
j_call: TRBJ1-2

cdr3_nt: TGCGCCAGCAGCTTGGGGTCTAGCGGATACCAAGAGACCCAGTACTTC
cdr3_aa: CASSLGSSGYQETQYF
v_call: TRBV5-1
d_call: TRBD2
clone_size: .
j_call: TRBJ2-5

cdr3_nt: TGTGCCAGCAGCTTAAACGGACTTCTGAACACTGAAGCTTTCTTT
cdr3_aa: CASSLNGLLNTEAFF
v_call: TRBV7-3
d_call: .
clone_size: .
j_call: TRBJ1-1

cdr3_nt: TGTGCCAGCAGCTTAGGTGGGGACTGGAACGAGCAGTACTTC
cdr3_aa: CASSLGGDWNEQYF
v_call: TRBV7-2
d_call: .
clone_size: .
j_call: TRBJ2-7

cdr3_nt: TGTGCCAGCAGCGGACATGACAGGAAAAGTTTCTACGAGCAGTACTTC
cdr3_aa: CASSGHDRKSFYEQYF
v_call: TRBV12-3/TRBV12-4
d_call: .
clone_size: .
j_call: TRBJ2-7

cdr3_nt: TGTGCCAGCAGTTTGTCTAAAGCGGAAAATCCCTACAATGAGCAGTTCTTC
cdr3_aa: CASSLSKAENPYNEQFF
v_call: TRBV12-3/TRBV12-4
d_call: .
clone_size: .
j_call: TRBJ2-1

cdr3_nt: TGTGCCAGCAGCGTAGAAGGGGGCCTCGGGTACGGGAACACCGGGGAGCTGTTTTTT
cdr3_aa: CASSVEGGLGYGNTGELFF
v_call: TRBV9
d_call: TRBD1
clone_size: many
j_call: TRBJ2-2

cdr3_nt: TGTGCCAGCAGGACCACGATGAACACCGGGGAGCTGTTTTTT
cdr3_aa: CASRTTMNTGELFF
v_call: TRBV12-3/TRBV12-4
d_call: .
clone_size: .
j_call: TRBJ2-2

cdr3_nt: TGTGCCAGTAGTATCCCTCCTAGGGAGGGCAATCAGCCCCAGCATTTT
cdr3_aa: CASSIPPREGNQPQHF
v_call: TRBV19
d_call: .
clone_size: many
j_call: TRBJ1-5

cdr3_nt: TGTGCCAGCAGCTTGGAAGCCCGGACAGGGGTATATTTGGACAATAGCAATCAGCCCCAGCATTTT
cdr3_aa: CASSLEARTGVYLDNSNQPQHF
v_call: TRBV7-8
d_call: TRBD1
clone_size: few
j_call: TRBJ1-5

cdr3_nt: TGTGCCAGCAGTTTACCCCGCCGGTACAATGAGCAGTTCTTC
cdr3_aa: CASSLPRRYNEQFF
v_call: TRBV28
d_call: .
clone_size: few
j_call: TRBJ2-1

cdr3_nt: TGTGCCAGCAGCTTAGCACGAATTTCCTACAATGAGCAGTTCTTC
cdr3_aa: CASSLARISYNEQFF
v_call: TRBV7-2
d_call: .
clone_size: many
j_call: TRBJ2-1

cdr3_nt: TGCAGTGCTCCCTCGACAAAAATTGACTACAATGAGCAGTTCTTC
cdr3_aa: CSAPSTKIDYNEQFF
v_call: TRBV20-1
d_call: .
clone_size: many
j_call: TRBJ2-1

cdr3_nt: TGTGCCAGCAGCTTGGTTCTAGCCGGACAAGAGACCCAGTACTTC
cdr3_aa: CASSLVLAGQETQYF
v_call: TRBV5-6
d_call: .
clone_size: many
j_call: TRBJ2-5

cdr3_nt: TGTGCCAGCAGCTTAGCCCGGGAGAACACTGAAGCTTTCTTT
cdr3_aa: CASSLARENTEAFF
v_call: TRBV7-2
d_call: .
clone_size: many
j_call: TRBJ1-1

cdr3_nt: TGTGCCAGCGCGTCAGCTACTAACTATGGCTACACCTTC
cdr3_aa: CASASATNYGYTF
v_call: TRBV6-1
d_call: .
clone_size: few
j_call: TRBJ1-2

cdr3_nt: TGTGCCAGCAGTGAAGAGGGGGCTCGGTCTGGAAACACCATATATTTT
cdr3_aa: CASSEEGARSGNTIYF
v_call: TRBV2
d_call: TRBD1
clone_size: .
j_call: TRBJ1-3

cdr3_nt: TGTGCCAGCAGTTACCGTTTAAGGCGGGGTAGCTCCTACAATGAGCAGTTCTTC
cdr3_aa: CASSYRLRRGSSYNEQFF
v_call: TRBV6-2/TRBV6-3
d_call: .
clone_size: .
j_call: TRBJ2-1

cdr3_nt: TGTGCCAGCACCAAAAGGGGGGGGTCGGAGACCCAGTACTTC
cdr3_aa: CASTKRGGSETQYF
v_call: TRBV2
d_call: .
clone_size: few
j_call: TRBJ2-5

cdr3_nt: TGTGCCAGCTCACGAACGTCAGCAGGGGGATCACCCCTCCACTTT
cdr3_aa: CASSRTSAGGSPLHF
v_call: TRBV18
d_call: TRBD1
clone_size: .
j_call: TRBJ1-6

cdr3_nt: TGTGCCAGCAGCCCGACAGAGCTCTATAATTCACCCCTCCACTTT
cdr3_aa: CASSPTELYNSPLHF
v_call: TRBV28
d_call: .
clone_size: many
j_call: TRBJ1-6

cdr3_nt: TGTGCCAGCAGCTTTGGCAACAATGAGCAGTTCTTC
cdr3_aa: CASSFGNNEQFF
v_call: TRBV7-3
d_call: .
clone_size: many
j_call: TRBJ2-1

cdr3_nt: TGTGCCAGCAGCACCGGGACAGGGAGTACTGAGCAGTTCTTC
cdr3_aa: CASSTGTGSTEQFF
v_call: TRBV11-3
d_call: TRBD1
clone_size: few
j_call: TRBJ2-1

cdr3_nt: TGTGCCAGTAGTTTTACAGGGGGCCATCAGCCCCAGCATTTT
cdr3_aa: CASSFTGGHQPQHF
v_call: TRBV19
d_call: TRBD1
clone_size: .
j_call: TRBJ1-5

cdr3_nt: TGTGCCAGCAGTCGTAGACACAGGGGAAAAGGCGGGGAGCTGTTTTTT
cdr3_aa: CASSRRHRGKGGELFF
v_call: TRBV12-3/TRBV12-4
d_call: TRBD1
clone_size: few
j_call: TRBJ2-2

cdr3_nt: TGTGCCAGCAGTGAGGCTCCGCAATTGGGTAATGAAAAACTGTTTTTT
cdr3_aa: CASSEAPQLGNEKLFF
v_call: TRBV6-1
d_call: .
clone_size: .
j_call: TRBJ1-4

cdr3_nt: TGTGCCAGCAGCGCCTCCACAGGGTGGTCGTATGGCTACACCTTC
cdr3_aa: CASSASTGWSYGYTF
v_call: TRBV9
d_call: .
clone_size: many
j_call: TRBJ1-2